The entry that follows covers one T cell receptor (beta chain) sequence. The entry originates in a study of shared clonotypes between healthy human individuals. The investigators split CD4+ cells into a CD45RA+ naive subset and a CD45RA-negative memory subset. Sequencing was performed with immunoSEQ multiplex PCR; in TCRdb, only in-frame clones are kept and a portion is missing. The sample records 950,000 to 1,100,000 clones, around 74% being singletons. Material: memory CD4+ T cells sorted from blood. Specified subset: CD45RA-negative fraction. The TCR originated in a man aged 18 to 30 in good health.

DNA for the CDR3: TGTGCCAGCTCGTACAGGTCCGGGGAAAAACTGTTTTTT. Translating it yields CASSYRSGEKLFF. This chain uses TRBV18 with TRBJ1-4; a possible D gene is TRBD1 (5 bases). The CDR3 spans 13 residues. Germline values: CDR1 KGHSH, CDR2 LQKENI. V lost 6 bases and J 8 bases, leaving 13 bases between the germline ends.